This T cell receptor (beta chain) was sequenced in a study of T cell repertoires in cytomegalovirus infection. Study-wide points: Dominant in the ex vivo response were TCR beta clonotypes restricted by HLA-C and specific for CMV.

The table lists this clonotype with many counts. Its antigen is still unknown. J was trimmed by 9 bases and V by 1 base; bases with no gene match: 18. Germline V gene data show CDR1 as KGHSH and CDR2 as LQKENI. This CDR3 contains 19 residues. Each CDR3 protein gets one entry after TCRdb re-called the reads with MiXCR. The sample carries about 110,000 distinct CDR3 sequences, roughly a tenth recorded once. This sequence was found in a human donor in good health (CMV status not recorded). Some clones in this sample may be carry-over from other donors' samples. The chain combines TRBV18 with TRBJ1-2; 12 nucleotides line up with TRBD1. Sequenced sample: PBMCs, sequenced either directly or after in vitro stimulation (not recorded which). DNA of the CDR3: TGTGCCAGCTCACCACTCAAAACCGGGACAGGGGGCGGTGGAAGAAGCTACACCTTC. It specifies CASSPLKTGTGGGGRSYTF.